Shown below are 3 T cell receptor beta chains from a single sample sequenced in a study of blood T cell repertoires in COVID-19. Libraries were prepared by immunoSEQ multiplex PCR; TCRdb keeps only in-frame clonotypes and omits some of them. The data show around 280,000 clones, 90% seen once. The sample was PBMCs or T cells enriched from blood (not recorded which). Receptors were obtained from a woman aged 18-30 years with acute COVID-19.

This clone was observed a single time. The chain couples TRBV3-1 (or the pseudogene TRBV3-2) to TRBJ1-1; TRBD1 agrees at 8 bases. The germline V gene has CDR1 LGHDT and CDR2 YNNKEL (reference sequence). There are 14 residues in the CDR3. With V trimmed by 5 bases and J by 4 bases, 6 bases remained unmatched. CDR3 in amino acids: CASSKVRGLTEAFF. CDR3 in DNA: TGTGCCAGCAGCAAGGTCAGGGGGCTCACTGAAGCTTTCTTT.

This chain connects TRBV12-3 or TRBV12-4 to TRBJ1-2; no clear D. The CDR3 is 12 residues long. Trimming removed 6 bases from V and 5 bases from J, with 10 bases in between. CDR3 sequence reads: CASSSTGYGYTF. The CDR3 DNA reads as TGTGCCAGCAGCTCAACGGGGTATGGCTACACCTTC.

The chain links TRBV4-2 to TRBJ2-1; 9 nucleotides align to TRBD2. Germline V gene data show CDR1 as LGHNA and CDR2 as YNFKEQ. The trim removed 0 bases at V and 3 bases at J, leaving 3 bases unmatched. This CDR3 has 16 amino acids. The CDR3 region is CASSQEASGDYNEQFF. CDR3 sequence (DNA): TGTGCCAGCAGCCAAGAAGCTAGCGGGGACTACAATGAGCAGTTCTTC.